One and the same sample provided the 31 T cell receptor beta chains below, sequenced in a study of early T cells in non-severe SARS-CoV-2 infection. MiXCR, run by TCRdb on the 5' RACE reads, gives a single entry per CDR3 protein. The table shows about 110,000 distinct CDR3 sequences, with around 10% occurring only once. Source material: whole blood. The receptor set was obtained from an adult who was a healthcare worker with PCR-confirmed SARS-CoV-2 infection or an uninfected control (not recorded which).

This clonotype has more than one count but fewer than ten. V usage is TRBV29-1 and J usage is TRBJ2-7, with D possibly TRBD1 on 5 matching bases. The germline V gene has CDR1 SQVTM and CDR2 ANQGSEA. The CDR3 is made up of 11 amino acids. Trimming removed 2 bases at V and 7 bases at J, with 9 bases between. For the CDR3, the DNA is TGCAGCGTTGAAATGGCAGGGGAGCAGTACTTC. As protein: CSVEMAGEQYF.

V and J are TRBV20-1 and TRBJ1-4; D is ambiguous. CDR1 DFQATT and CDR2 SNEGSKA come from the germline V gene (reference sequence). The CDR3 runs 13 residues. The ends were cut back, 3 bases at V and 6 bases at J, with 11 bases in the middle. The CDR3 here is CSARWPADEKLFF. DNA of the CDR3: TGCAGTGCTAGGTGGCCGGCCGATGAAAAACTGTTTTTT.

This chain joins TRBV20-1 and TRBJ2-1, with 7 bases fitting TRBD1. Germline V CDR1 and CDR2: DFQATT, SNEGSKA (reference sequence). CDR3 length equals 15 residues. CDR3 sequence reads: CSLDLATGLYNEQFF. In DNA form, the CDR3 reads TGCAGCCTGGATCTGGCGACAGGGTTATACAATGAGCAGTTCTTC.

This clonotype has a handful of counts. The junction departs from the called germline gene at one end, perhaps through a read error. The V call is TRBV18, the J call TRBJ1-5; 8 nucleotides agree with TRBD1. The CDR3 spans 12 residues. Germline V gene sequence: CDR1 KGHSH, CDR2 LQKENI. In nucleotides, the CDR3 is TGTGCCAGCTCACCAGGGACAGGCTCATGGGATTTT. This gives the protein CASSPGTGSWDF.

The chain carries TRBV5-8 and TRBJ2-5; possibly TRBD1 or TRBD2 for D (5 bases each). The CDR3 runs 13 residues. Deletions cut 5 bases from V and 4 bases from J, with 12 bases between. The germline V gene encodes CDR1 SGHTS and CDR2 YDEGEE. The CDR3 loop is CASRLPGAETQYF. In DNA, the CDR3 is TGTGCCAGCAGGCTACCCGGGGCAGAGACCCAGTACTTC.

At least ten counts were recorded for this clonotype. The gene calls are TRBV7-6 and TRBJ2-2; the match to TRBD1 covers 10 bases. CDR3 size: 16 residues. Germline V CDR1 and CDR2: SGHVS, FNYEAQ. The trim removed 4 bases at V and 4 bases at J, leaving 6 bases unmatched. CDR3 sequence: CASSWGQGLATGELFF. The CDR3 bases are TGTGCCAGCAGCTGGGGACAGGGGTTAGCCACCGGGGAGCTGTTTTTT.

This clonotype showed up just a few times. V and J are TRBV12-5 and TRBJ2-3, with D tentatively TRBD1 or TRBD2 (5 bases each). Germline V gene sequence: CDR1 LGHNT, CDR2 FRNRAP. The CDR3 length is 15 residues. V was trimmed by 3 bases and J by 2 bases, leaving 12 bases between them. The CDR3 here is CASGLIGDATDTQYF. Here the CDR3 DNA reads TGTGCTAGTGGTTTAATAGGGGACGCCACAGATACGCAGTATTTT.

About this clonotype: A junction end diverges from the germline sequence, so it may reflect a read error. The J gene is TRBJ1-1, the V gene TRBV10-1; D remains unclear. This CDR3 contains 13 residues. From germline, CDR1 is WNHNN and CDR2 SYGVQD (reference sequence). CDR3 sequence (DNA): TGCGCCAGCAGTCAGTCGACCAGCACTGAAGCTTTCTTT. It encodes CASSQSTSTEAFF.

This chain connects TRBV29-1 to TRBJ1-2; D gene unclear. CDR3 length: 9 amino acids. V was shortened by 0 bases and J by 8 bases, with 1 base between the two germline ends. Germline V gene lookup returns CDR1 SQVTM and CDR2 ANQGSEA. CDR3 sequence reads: CSVEEGYTF. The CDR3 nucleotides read TGCAGCGTTGAAGAAGGCTACACCTTC.

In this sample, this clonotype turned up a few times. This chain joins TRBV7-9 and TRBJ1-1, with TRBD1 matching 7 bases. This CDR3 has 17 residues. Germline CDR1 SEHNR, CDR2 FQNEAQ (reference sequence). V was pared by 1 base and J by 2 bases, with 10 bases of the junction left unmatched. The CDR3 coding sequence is TGTGCCAGCAGCTTAGGAACGGGACAGACCAAAAACACTGAAGCTTTCTTT. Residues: CASSLGTGQTKNTEAFF.

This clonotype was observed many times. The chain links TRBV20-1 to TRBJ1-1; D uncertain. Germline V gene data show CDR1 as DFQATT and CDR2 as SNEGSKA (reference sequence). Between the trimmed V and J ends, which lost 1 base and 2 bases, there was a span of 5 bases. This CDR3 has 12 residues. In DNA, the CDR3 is TGCAGTGCTAGAGGAGGTAACACTGAAGCTTTCTTT. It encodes CSARGGNTEAFF.

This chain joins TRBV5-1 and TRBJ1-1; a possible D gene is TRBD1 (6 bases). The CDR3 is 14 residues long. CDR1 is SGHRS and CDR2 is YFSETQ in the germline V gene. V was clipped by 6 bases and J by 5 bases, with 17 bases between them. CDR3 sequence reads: CASTLGTQRTEAFF. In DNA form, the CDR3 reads TGCGCCAGCACCTTAGGGACACAGAGGACTGAAGCTTTCTTT. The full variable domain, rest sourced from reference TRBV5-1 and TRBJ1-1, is KAGVTQTPRYLIKTRGQQVTLSCSPISGHRSVSWYQQTPGQGLQFLFEYFSETQRNKGNFPGRFSGRQFSNSRSEMNVSTLELGDSALYLCASTLGTQRTEAFFGQGTRLTVV.

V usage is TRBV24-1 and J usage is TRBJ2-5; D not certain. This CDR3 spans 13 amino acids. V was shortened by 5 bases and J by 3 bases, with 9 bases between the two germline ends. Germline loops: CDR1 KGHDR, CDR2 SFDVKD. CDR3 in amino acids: CATSAPGEETQYF. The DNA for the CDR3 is TGTGCCACCAGTGCTCCTGGAGAAGAGACCCAGTACTTC.

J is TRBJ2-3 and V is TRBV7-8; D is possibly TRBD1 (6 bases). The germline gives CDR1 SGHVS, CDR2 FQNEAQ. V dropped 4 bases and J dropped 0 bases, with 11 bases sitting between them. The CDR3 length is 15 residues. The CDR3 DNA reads TGTGCCAGCAGCTCGCAGGGGATCAGCACAGATACGCAGTATTTT. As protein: CASSSQGISTDTQYF.

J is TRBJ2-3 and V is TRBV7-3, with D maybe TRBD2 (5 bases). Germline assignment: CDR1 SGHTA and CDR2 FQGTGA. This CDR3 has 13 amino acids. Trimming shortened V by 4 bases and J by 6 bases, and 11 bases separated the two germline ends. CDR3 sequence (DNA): TGTGCCAGCAGCTCCGACGGGGTGGATACGCAGTATTTT. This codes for CASSSDGVDTQYF.

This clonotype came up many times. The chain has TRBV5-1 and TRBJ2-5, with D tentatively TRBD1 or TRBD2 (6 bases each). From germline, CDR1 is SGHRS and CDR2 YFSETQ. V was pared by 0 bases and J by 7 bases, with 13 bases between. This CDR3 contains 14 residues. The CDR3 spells CASSLEGGFGTQYF. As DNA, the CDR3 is TGCGCCAGCAGCTTGGAAGGGGGGTTCGGGACCCAGTACTTC.

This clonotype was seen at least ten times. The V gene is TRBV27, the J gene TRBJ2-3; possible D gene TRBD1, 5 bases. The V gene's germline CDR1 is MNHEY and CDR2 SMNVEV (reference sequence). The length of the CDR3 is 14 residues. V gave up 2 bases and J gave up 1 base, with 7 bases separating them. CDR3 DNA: TGTGCCAGCAGTTTAGCAGGGCGCACAGATACGCAGTATTTT. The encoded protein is CASSLAGRTDTQYF.

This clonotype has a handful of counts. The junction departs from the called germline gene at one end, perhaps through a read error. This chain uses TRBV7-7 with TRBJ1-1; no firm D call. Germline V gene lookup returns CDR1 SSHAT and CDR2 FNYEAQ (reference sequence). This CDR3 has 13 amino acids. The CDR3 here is CASSSTPNTEAFF. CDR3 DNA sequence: TGTGCTAGCAGCTCGACACCGAACACTGAAGCTTTCTTT.

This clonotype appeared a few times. CDR3 loop: CAWSVSRTLNNSPLHF. As DNA, the CDR3 is TGTGCCTGGAGTGTCTCCAGGACCCTAAATAATTCACCCCTCCACTTT. The chain couples TRBV30 to TRBJ1-6; D not certain. The CDR3 consists of 16 residues. Trimming took off 0 bases at V and 5 bases at J, with 14 bases between the two ends. The V gene's germline CDR1 is GTSNPN and CDR2 SVGIG (reference sequence). The full variable domain, with the rest looked up from reference TRBV30 and TRBJ1-6, is SQTIHQWPATLVQPVGSPLSLECTVEGTSNPNLYWYRQAAGRGLQLLFYSVGIGQISSEVPQNLSASRPQDRQFILSSKKLLLSDSGFYLCAWSVSRTLNNSPLHFGNGTRLTVT.

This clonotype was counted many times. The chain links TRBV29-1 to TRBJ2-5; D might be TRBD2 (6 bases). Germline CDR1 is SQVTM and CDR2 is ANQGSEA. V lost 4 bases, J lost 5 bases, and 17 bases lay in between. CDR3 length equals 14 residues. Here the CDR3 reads CSVAPGPSDETQYF. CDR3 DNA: TGCAGCGTTGCCCCTGGGCCTAGCGATGAGACCCAGTACTTC. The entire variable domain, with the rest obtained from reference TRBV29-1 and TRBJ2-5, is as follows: SAVISQKPSRDICQRGTSLTIQCQVDSQVTMMFWYRQQPGQSLTLIATANQGSEATYESGFVIDKFPISRPNLTFSTLTVSNMSPEDSSIYLCSVAPGPSDETQYFGPGTRLLVL.

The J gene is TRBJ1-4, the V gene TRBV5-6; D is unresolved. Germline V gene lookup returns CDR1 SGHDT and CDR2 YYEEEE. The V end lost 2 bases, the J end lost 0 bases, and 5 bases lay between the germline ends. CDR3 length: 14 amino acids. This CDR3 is CASSFSPTNEKLFF. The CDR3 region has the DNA TGTGCCAGCAGCTTCTCACCAACTAATGAAAAACTGTTTTTT.

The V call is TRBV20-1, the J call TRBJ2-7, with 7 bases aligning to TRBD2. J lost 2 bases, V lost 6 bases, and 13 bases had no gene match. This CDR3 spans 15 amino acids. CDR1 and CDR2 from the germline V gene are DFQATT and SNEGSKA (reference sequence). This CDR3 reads CSALKSGGAAYEQYF. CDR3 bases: TGCAGTGCACTCAAGTCGGGGGGAGCGGCCTACGAGCAGTACTTC.

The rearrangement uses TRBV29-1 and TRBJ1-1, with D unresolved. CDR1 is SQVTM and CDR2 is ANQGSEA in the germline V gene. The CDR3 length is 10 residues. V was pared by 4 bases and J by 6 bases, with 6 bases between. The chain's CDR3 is CSVVKSEAFF. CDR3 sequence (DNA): TGCAGCGTTGTAAAGTCTGAAGCTTTCTTT. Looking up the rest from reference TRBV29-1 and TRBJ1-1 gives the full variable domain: SAVISQKPSRDICQRGTSLTIQCQVDSQVTMMFWYRQQPGQSLTLIATANQGSEATYESGFVIDKFPISRPNLTFSTLTVSNMSPEDSSIYLCSVVKSEAFFGQGTRLTVV.

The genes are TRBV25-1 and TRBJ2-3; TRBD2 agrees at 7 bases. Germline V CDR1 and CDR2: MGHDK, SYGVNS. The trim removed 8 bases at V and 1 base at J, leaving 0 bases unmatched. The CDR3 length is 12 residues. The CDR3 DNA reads TGTGCCAGCGGGGGGGGCACAGATACGCAGTATTTT. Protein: CASGGGTDTQYF.

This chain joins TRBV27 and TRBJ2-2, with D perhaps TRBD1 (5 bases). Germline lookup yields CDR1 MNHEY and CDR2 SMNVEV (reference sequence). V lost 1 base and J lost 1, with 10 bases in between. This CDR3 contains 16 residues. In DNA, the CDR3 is TGTGCCAGCAGTTTATGGGTTCAGGGGAACACCGGGGAGCTGTTTTTT. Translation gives CASSLWVQGNTGELFF.

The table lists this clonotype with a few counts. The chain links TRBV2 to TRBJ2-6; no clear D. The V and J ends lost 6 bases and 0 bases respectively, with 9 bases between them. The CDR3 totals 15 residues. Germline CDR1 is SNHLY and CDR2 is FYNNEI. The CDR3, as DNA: TGTGCCAGCAGCTTACAGCGCTCTGGGGCCAACGTCCTGACTTTC. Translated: CASSLQRSGANVLTF.

CDR3 DNA: TGTGCCAGCAGCTGGACTAGCGGGGGGGCCTTCTACAATGAGCAGTTCTTC. This gives the protein CASSWTSGGAFYNEQFF. The chain recombines TRBV11-2 with TRBJ2-1; 15 bases map to TRBD2. CDR3 length: 17 amino acids. V gave up 4 bases and J gave up 3 bases; unmatched junction bases: 4. Germline-derived CDR1 and CDR2 are SGHAT and FQNNGV.

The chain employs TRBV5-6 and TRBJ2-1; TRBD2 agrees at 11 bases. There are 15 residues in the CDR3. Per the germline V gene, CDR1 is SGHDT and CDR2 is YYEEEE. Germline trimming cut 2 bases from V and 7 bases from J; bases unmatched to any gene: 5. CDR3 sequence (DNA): TGTGCCAGCAGCTTTAGCGGGGGGGCCCTTAATGAGCAGTTCTTC. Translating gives CASSFSGGALNEQFF. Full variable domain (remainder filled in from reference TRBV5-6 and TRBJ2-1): DAGVTQSPTHLIKTRGQQVTLRCSPKSGHDTVSWYQQALGQGPQFIFQYYEEEERQRGNFPDRFSGHQFPNYSSELNVNALLLGDSALYLCASSFSGGALNEQFFGPGTRLTVL.

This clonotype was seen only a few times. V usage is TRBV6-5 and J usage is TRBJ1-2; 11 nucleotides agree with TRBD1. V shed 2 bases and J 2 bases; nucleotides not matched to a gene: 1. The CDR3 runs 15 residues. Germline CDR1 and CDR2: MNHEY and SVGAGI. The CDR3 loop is CASSYGTGGNYGYTF. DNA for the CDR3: TGTGCCAGCAGTTACGGGACAGGGGGGAACTATGGCTACACCTTC.

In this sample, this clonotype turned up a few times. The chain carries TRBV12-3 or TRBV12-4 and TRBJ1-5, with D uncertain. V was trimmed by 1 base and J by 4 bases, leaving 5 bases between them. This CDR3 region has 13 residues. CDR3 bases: TGTGCCAGCAGTTTAGACTGGAATCAGCCCCAGCATTTT. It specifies CASSLDWNQPQHF.

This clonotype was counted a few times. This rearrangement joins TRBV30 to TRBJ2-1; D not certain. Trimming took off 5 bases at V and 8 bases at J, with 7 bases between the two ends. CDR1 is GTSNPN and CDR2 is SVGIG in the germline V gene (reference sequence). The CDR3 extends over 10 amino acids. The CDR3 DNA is TGTGCCTGGGGGGTCTATGAGCAGTTCTTC. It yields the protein CAWGVYEQFF.